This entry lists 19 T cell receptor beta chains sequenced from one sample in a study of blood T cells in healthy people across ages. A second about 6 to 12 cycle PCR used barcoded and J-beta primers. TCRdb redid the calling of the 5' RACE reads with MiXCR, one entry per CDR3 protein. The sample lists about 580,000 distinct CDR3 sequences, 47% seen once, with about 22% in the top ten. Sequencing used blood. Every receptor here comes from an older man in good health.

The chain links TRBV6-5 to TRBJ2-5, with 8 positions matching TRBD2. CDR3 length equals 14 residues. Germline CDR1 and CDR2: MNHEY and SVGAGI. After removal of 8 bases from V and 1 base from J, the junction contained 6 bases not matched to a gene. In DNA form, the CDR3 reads TGTGCCAGCGGGGCTAGCGGGTTCCAAGAGACCCAGTACTTC. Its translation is CASGASGFQETQYF.

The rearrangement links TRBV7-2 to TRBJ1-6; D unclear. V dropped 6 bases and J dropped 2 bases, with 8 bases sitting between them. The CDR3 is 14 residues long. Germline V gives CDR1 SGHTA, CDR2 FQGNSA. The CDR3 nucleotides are TGTGCCAGCAGTTCGGAGCCCTATAATTCACCCCTCCACTTT. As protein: CASSSEPYNSPLHF.

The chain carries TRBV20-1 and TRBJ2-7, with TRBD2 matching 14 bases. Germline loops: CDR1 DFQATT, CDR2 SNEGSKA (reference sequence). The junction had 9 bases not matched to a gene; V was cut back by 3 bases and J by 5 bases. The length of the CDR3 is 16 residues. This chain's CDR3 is CSARTSGGAVVHEQYF. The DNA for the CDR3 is TGCAGTGCTAGGACTAGCGGGGGGGCCGTGGTCCACGAGCAGTACTTC.

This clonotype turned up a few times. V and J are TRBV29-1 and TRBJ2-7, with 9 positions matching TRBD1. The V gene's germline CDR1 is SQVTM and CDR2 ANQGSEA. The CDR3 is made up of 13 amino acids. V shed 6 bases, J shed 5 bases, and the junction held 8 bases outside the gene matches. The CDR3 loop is CSVTRDRVHEQYF. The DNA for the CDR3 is TGCAGCGTGACAAGGGACAGGGTCCACGAGCAGTACTTC.

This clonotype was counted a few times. The CDR3 nucleotides are TGTGCCAGCAGGAACAGGGGGATTCCTAATGAAAAACTGTTTTTT. Translated, it gives CASRNRGIPNEKLFF. The chain has TRBV12-3 or TRBV12-4 and TRBJ1-4, with 8 bases identical to TRBD1. The length of the CDR3 is 15 residues. The V segment lost 6 bases and the J segment 3 bases; nucleotides outside the gene matches: 6.

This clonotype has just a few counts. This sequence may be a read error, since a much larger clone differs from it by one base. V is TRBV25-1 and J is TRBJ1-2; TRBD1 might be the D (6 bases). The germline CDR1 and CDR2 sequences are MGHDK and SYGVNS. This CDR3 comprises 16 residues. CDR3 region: CASSEGGDPSFGGYIF. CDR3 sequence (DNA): TGTGCCAGCAGTGAGGGAGGGGATCCCTCCTTTGGGGGCTACATCTTC.

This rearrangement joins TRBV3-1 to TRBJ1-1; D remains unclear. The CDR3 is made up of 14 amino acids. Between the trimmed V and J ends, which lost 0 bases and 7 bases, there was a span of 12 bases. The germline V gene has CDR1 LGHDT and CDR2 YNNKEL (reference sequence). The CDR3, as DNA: TGTGCCAGCAGCCAAGATCTCAGCGGTAGTGAAGCTTTCTTT. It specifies CASSQDLSGSEAFF. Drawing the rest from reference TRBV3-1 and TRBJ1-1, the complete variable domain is DTAVSQTPKYLVTQMGNDKSIKCEQNLGHDTMYWYKQDSKKFLKIMFSYNNKELIINETVPNRFSPKSPDKAHLNLHINSLELGDSAVYFCASSQDLSGSEAFFGQGTRLTVV.

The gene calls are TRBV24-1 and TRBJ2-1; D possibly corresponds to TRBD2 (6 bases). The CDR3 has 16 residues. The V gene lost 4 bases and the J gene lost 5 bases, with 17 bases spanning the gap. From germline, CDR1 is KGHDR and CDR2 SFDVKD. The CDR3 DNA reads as TGTGCCACCAGTGAGCTGTGGTTGGAGGGAGACAATGAGCAGTTCTTC. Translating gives CATSELWLEGDNEQFF.

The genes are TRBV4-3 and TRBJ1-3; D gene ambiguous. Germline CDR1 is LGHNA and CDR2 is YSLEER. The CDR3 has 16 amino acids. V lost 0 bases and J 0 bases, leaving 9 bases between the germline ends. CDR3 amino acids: CASSQDARNSGNTIYF. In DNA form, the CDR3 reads TGCGCCAGCAGCCAAGATGCCAGAAACTCTGGAAACACCATATATTTT.

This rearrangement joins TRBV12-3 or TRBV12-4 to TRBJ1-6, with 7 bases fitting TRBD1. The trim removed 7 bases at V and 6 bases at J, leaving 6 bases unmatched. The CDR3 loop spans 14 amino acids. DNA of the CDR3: TGTGCCAGCAAGGGGGCCGGGGTTAATTCACCCCTCCACTTT. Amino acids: CASKGAGVNSPLHF.

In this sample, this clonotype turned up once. The CDR3, as DNA: TGCGCCAGCAGTGAAGGAGCGGAGGAGACCCAGTACTTC. Protein product: CASSEGAEETQYF. The V gene is TRBV10-1, the J gene TRBJ2-5, with D tentatively TRBD2 (5 bases). CDR1 is WNHNN and CDR2 is SYGVQD in the germline V gene (reference sequence). Trimming removed 3 bases from V and 5 bases from J, with 10 bases in between. This CDR3 comprises 13 residues.

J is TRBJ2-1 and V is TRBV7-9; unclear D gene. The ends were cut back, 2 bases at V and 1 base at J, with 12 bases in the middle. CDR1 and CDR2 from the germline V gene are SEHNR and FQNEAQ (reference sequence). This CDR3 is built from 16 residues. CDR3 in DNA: TGTGCCAGCAGCTTATCGGCAGGTTCTTCCTACAATGAGCAGTTCTTC. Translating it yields CASSLSAGSSYNEQFF.

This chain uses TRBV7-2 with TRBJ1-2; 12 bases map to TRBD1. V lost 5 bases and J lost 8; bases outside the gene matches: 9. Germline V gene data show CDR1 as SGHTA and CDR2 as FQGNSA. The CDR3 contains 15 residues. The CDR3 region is CASSTGTGGAKGYTF. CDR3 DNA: TGTGCCAGCAGCACCGGGACAGGGGGCGCTAAGGGCTACACCTTC.

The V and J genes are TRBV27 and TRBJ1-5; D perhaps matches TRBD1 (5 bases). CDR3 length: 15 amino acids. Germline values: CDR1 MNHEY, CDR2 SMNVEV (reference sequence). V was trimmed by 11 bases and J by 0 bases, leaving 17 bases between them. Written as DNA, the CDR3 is TGTGCCGGTCCGGGGACGGACTTTAGCAATCAGCCCCAGCATTTT. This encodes CAGPGTDFSNQPQHF.

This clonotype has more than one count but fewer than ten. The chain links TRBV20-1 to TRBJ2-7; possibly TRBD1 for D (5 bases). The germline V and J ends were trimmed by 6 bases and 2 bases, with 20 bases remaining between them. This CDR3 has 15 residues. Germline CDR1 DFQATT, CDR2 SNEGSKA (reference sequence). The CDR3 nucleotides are TGCAGTGCCAGACGCGACAGCCAATTCACCTACGAGCAGTACTTC. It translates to CSARRDSQFTYEQYF.

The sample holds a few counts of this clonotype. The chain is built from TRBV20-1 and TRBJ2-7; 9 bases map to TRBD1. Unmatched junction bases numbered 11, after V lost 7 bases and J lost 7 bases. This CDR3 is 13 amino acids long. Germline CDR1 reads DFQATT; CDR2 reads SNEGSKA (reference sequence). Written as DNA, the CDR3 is TGCAGTGTCTCGGGACAGGGAGGTGGTGAGCAGTACTTC. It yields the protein CSVSGQGGGEQYF.

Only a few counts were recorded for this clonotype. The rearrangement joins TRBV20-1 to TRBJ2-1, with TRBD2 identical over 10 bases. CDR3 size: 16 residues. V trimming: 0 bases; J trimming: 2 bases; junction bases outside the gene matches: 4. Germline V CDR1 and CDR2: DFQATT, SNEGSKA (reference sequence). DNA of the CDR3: TGCAGTGCTAGAGACACTAGCGGGGTCCCCTACAATGAGCAGTTCTTC. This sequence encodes CSARDTSGVPYNEQFF.

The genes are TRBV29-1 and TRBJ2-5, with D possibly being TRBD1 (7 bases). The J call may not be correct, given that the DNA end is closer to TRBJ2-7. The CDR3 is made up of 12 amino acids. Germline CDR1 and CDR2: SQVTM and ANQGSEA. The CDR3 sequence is CSGRGQNYEQYF. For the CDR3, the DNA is TGCAGCGGGCGGGGACAGAATTACGAGCAGTACTTC.

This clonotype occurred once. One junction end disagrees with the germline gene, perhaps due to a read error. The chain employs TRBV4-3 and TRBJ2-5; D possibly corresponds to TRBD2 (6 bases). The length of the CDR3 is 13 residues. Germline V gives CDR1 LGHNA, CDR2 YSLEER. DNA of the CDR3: TGCGCCAGCAGCCAAGAAGGACGGGAGACCCGGTACTTC. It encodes CASSQEGRETRYF.